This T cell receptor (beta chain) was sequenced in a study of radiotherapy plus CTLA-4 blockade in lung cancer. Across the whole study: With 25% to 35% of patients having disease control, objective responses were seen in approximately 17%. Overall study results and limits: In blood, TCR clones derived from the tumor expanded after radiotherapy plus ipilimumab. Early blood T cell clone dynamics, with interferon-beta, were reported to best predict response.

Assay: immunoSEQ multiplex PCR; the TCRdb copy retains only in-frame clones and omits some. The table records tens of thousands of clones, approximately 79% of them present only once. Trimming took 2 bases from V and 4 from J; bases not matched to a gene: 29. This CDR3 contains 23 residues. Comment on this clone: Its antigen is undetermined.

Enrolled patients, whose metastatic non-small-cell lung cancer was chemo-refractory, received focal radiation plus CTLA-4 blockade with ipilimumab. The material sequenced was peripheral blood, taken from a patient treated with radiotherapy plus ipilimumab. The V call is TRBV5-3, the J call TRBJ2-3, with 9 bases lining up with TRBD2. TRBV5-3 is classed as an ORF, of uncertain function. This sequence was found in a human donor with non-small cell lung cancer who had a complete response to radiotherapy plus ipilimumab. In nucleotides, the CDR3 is TGTGCCAGAAGCTTCCTAGCGTTTGGGAAAACTAGCGGGTCTCTAAACGTGGCAGATACGCAGTATTTT. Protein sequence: CARSFLAFGKTSGSLNVADTQYF.